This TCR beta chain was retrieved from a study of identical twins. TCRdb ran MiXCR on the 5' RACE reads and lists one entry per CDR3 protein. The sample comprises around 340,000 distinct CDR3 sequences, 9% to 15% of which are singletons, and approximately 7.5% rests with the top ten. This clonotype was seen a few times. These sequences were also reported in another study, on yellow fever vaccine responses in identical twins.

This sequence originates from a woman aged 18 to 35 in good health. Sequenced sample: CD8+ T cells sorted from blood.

CDR3 region: CASRHLAGVLETQYF. As DNA, the CDR3 is TGTGCCAGCAGACATCTAGCGGGAGTGTTAGAGACCCAGTACTTC. The chain is built from TRBV7-8 and TRBJ2-5, with 10 positions matching TRBD2. CDR1 and CDR2 from the germline V gene are SGHVS and FQNEAQ. Trimming took 6 bases from V and 4 from J; bases not matched to a gene: 8. The CDR3 consists of 15 residues.